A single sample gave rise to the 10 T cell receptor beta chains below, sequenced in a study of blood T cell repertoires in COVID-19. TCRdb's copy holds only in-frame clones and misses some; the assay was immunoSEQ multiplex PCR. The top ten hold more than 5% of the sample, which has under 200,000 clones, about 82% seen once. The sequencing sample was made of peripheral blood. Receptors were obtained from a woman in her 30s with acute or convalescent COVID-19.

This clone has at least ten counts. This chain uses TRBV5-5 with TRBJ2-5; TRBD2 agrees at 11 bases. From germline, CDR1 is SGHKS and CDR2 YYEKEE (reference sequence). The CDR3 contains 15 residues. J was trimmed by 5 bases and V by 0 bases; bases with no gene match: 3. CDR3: CASSLEGLAVETQYF. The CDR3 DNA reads TGTGCCAGCAGCTTGGAGGGACTAGCGGTGGAGACCCAGTACTTC.

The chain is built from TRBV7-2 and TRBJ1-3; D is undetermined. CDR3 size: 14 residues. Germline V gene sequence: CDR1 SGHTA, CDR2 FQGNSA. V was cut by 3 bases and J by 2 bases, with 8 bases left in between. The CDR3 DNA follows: TGTGCCAGCAGCTTGAGCTCCACTGGAAACACCATATATTTT. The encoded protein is CASSLSSTGNTIYF.

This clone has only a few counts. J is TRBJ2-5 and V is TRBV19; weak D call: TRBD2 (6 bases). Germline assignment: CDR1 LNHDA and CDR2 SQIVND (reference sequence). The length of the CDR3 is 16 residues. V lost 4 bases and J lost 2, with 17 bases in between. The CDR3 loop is CASSTRGPSAQETQYF. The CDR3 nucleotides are TGTGCCAGTAGTACCCGGGGCCCTAGCGCTCAAGAGACCCAGTACTTC.

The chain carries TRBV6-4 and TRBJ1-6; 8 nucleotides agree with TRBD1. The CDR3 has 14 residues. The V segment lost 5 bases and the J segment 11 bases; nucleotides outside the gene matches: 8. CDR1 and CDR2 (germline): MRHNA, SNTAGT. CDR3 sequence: CASSRDRGGTPLHF. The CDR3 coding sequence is TGTGCCAGCAGTCGAGACAGGGGAGGGACACCCCTCCACTTT.

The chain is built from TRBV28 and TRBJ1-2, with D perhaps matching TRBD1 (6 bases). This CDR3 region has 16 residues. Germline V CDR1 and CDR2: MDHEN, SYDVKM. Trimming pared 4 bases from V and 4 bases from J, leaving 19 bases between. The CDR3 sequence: CASSSPRGGLGYGYTF. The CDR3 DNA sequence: TGTGCCAGCAGTTCACCCCGGGGGGGGCTGGGCTATGGCTACACCTTC.

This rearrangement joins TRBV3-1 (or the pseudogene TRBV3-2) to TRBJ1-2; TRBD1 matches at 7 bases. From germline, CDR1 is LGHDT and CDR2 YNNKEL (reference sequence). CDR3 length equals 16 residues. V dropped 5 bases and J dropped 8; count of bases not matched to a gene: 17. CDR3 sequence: CASSETPSRQGLGYTF. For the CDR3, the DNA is TGTGCCAGCAGCGAAACGCCGTCTCGACAGGGATTGGGCTACACCTTC.

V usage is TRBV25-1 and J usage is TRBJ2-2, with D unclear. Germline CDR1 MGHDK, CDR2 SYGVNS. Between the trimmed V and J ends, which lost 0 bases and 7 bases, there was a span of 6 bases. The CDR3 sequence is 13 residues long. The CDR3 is CASSEYRSGELFF. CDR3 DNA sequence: TGTGCCAGCAGTGAATATAGGAGCGGGGAGCTGTTTTTT.

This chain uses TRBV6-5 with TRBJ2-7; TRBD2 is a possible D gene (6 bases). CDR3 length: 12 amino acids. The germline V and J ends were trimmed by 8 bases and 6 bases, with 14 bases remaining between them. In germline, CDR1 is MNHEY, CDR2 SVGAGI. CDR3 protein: CASGGLLSEQYF. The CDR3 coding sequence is TGTGCCAGCGGGGGGTTGTTGTCCGAGCAGTACTTC.

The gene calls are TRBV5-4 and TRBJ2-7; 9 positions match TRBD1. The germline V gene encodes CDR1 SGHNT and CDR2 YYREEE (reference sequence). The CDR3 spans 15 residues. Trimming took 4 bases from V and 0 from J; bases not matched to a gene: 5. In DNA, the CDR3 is TGTGCCAGCAGCCCGGGACAGGGAACCTCCTACGAGCAGTACTTC. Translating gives CASSPGQGTSYEQYF. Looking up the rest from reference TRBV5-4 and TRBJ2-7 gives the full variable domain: ETGVTQSPTHLIKTRGQQVTLRCSSQSGHNTVSWYQQALGQGPQFIFQYYREEENGRGNFPPRFSGLQFPNYSSELNVNALELDDSALYLCASSPGQGTSYEQYFGPGTRLTVT.

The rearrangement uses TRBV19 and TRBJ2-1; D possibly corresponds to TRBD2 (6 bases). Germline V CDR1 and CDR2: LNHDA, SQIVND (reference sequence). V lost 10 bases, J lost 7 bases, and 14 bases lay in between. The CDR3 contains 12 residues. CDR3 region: CATQTLANEQFF. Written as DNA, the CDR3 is TGTGCCACCCAGACCCTAGCGAATGAGCAGTTCTTC. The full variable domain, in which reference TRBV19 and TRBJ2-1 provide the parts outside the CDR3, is DGGITQSPKYLFRKEGQNVTLSCEQNLNHDAMYWYRQDPGQGLRLIYYSQIVNDFQKGDIAEGYSVSREKKESFPLTVTSAQKNPTAFYLCATQTLANEQFFGPGTRLTVL.